This T cell receptor (beta chain) was sequenced during a study of blood T cell repertoires in COVID-19 (dated by TCRdb to 2018 to 2020). Background for the entire study: Samples covering the acute and convalescent phases of COVID-19 were provided by collaborators in the United States, Italy and Spain. The material from the prospective study consisted of cDNA or gDNA derived from T cells, B-cell-depleted T cells, or PBMCs. Deeply sampled blood TCRbeta repertoires from subjects exposed to, actively infected with, or recovered from COVID-19 were included in the dataset. A freely available public database, intended as a resource for researchers studying the immune response to SARS-CoV-2, is where the repertoires were released. Samples came from the ongoing ImmuneRACE study (first 160 participants) plus 1,254 subjects from 6 global collaborators. The sample metadata nearly always contained a de-identified subject ID, COVID-19 status, age in years and sex. Where HLA class I and class II types were available, the types were taken from metadata supplied by the sample provider, not from assay-based typing.

What the research found in general, with its limitations: How much clinical and demographic metadata was included differed by source and by participant, and the metadata was provided uncurated.

Collaborating institutions collected whole blood in K2EDTA tubes following their own protocols. For TCRbeta analysis, collaborators shipped samples in one of three forms: frozen whole blood, isolated PBMCs, or DNA extracted from either of those sample types. TCRbeta CDR3 regions were amplified from genomic DNA by means of the immunoSEQ Assay, a bias-controlled multiplex PCR. The authors' analysis ran thus. Within the assay, amplification of reference gene primers was used to estimate how many nucleated cells each sample contained. Sequence reads were collapsed and filtered to measure the absolute abundance of every unique TCRbeta CDR3 rearrangement. Productive Simpson clonality was computed per sample as the square root of Simpson's diversity index over productive rearrangements. Drawn from immuneACCESS, this table holds only the in-frame rearrangements with V and J called that TCRdb kept. Clones are partly lost; checked studies trace under half to an unresolved V gene and leave the rest unexplained. V, J and clone size were drawn from that table, and D and trimming were deduced from the DNA. For this sample the table gives over 85,000 clones, of which around 87% were detected only once. The leading ten clones occupy 20% of the sample.

Note on this clone: Its antigen is currently not known. Per-base qualities were not stored, and no clone one base away is much larger.

Trimming at the junction amounts to 0 bases on V and 7 bases on J, and the germline ends lie 13 bases apart. For CDR1 and CDR2, the germline V gene lists SGHDT and YYEEEE. The CDR3 starts with the cysteine, ends with the phenylalanine, and has 15 residues. The read is trimmed to its CDR3 DNA, 45 bases read in frame from base 1. The chain employs TRBV5-6 and TRBJ1-4; the D region possibly corresponds to TRBD1 (5 bases align). Sequencing was done on a sample of peripheral blood. The origin of this receptor is a human donor in a cohort sampled during active COVID-19. Here is the DNA: TGTGCCAGCAGCTTGGCCTCTGTTAGGGGTGAAAAACTGTTTTTT. Translated, this is CASSLASVRGEKLFF.